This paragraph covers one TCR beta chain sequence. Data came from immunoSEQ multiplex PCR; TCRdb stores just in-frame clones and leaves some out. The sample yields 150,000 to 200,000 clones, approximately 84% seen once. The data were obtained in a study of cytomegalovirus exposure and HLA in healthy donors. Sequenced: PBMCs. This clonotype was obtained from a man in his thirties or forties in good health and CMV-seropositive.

The CDR3 nucleotides read TGTGCGAGCGGACAGGAGGCTGGAAACACCATATATTTT. Its translation: CASGQEAGNTIYF. The chain combines TRBV6-1 with TRBJ1-3, with 7 bases lining up with TRBD1. This CDR3 comprises 13 residues. Per germline, CDR1 MNHNS and CDR2 SASEGT.